The present TCR beta chain was sequenced within a study of blood T cell repertoires in COVID-19. About the research overall: Acute and convalescent COVID-19 samples came from the United States, Italy and Spain. The analysed material was cDNA or gDNA that came from T cells, B-cell-depleted T cells, or PBMCs.

The germline CDR1 and CDR2 sequences are KGHDR and SFDVKD. Trimming cost V 4 bases and J 5 bases; bases outside gene matches: 8. The CDR3 runs to 17 residues. Original processing notes: Researchers report that nucleated cell counts were estimated from reference gene primer amplification. The assay was immunoSEQ multiplex PCR, and TCRdb's table has in-frame clones only and misses some. V and J calls and clone size are as listed in that table; D and trimming were resolved from the DNA. The sample holds some 30,000 clones, around nine tenths seen once. Sequenced sample: peripheral blood. The genes are TRBV24-1 and TRBJ2-5; 14 bases line up with TRBD2. The source is a man aged 65 to 79 with active COVID-19. CDR3 nucleotides: TGTGCCACCAGTGACCCCGGGCGGACTAGCGGGAGGGAGACCCAGTACTTC. It codes for CATSDPGRTSGRETQYF.